Below, one T cell receptor (beta chain) is given with its context. Its target is not known. Every bit of the isolated RNA underwent reverse transcription, so sequencing read expressed TCRB transcripts. Assay used: immunoSEQ multiplex PCR; TCRdb lists only in-frame clones, some missing. The sample has tens of thousands of clones, just over 50% seen once. A single heparinised draw of approximately 100 mL on average was taken per donor. These data are taken from a study of beta chain features in type 1 diabetes. General study findings and limits: VDJ junctions in type 1 diabetes patients carried more deletions and fewer insertions. Any HLA type influence on TCRB rearrangement was left unresolved here. Possibly, sequencing cDNA over-represented cells that had high TCR expression levels.

V was pared by 2 bases and J by 0 bases, with 3 bases of the junction left unmatched. CDR3 size: 18 residues. Germline V gene data show CDR1 as WNHNN and CDR2 as SYGVQD (reference sequence). The V and J genes are TRBV10-1 and TRBJ2-6; 11 bases are shared with TRBD2. The clonotype was recovered from a woman aged 18-30 years in good health. The sequenced material came from Tregs from blood. The CDR3 is CASSEITSGGSGANVLTF. In DNA form, the CDR3 reads TGCGCCAGCAGTGAGATCACTAGCGGGGGCTCTGGGGCCAACGTCCTGACTTTC.